This T cell receptor beta chain was sequenced during a study of cytomegalovirus exposure and HLA in healthy donors. Study-level results: Follow-up analysis found HLA locus-dependent TCR association rates, highest for DRB1 and lowest for HLA-C. More clonal expansion characterized HLA-associated TCR beta chains than equally common others in a later analysis.

Vbeta (60) and Jbeta (13) primers were used in the PCR. Produced via immunoSEQ multiplex PCR; TCRdb's table is partial and in-frame only. This table holds more than 80,000 clones, around 74% found once. About this clone itself: Antigen unknown.

Per germline, CDR1 LGHNT and CDR2 FRNRAP. The CDR3 totals 14 residues. Trimming shortened V by 6 bases and J by 2 bases, and 14 bases separated the two germline ends. J is TRBJ2-7 and V is TRBV12-5; perhaps TRBD1 as D (6 bases). Sequenced: PBMCs. The clonotype originates from a woman aged 65 to 85 in good health and CMV-seropositive. The CDR3 protein is CASGPGTFPYEQYF. The CDR3 DNA is TGTGCTAGTGGCCCGGGGACATTTCCCTACGAGCAGTACTTC. The complete variable domain, with remaining parts taken from reference TRBV12-5 and TRBJ2-7, reads DARVTQTPRHKVTEMGQEVTMRCQPILGHNTVFWYRQTMMQGLELLAYFRNRAPLDDSGMPKDRFSAEMPDATLATLKIQPSEPRDSAVYFCASGPGTFPYEQYFGPGTRLTVT.